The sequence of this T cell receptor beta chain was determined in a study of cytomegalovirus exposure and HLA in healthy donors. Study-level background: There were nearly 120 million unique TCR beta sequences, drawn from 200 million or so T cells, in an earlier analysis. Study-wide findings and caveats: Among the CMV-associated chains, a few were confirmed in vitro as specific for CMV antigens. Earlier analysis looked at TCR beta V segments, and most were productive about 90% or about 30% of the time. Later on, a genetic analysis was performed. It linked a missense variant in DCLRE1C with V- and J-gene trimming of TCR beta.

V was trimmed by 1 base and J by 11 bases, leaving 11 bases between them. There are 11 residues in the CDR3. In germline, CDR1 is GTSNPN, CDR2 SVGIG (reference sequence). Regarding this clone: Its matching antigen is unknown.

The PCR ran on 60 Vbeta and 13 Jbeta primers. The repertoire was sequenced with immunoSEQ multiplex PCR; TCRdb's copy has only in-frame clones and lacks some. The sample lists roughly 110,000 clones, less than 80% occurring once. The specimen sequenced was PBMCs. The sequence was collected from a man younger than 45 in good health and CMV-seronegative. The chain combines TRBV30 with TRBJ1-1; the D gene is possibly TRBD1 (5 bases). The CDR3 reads CAWSDPGRAFF. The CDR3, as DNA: TGTGCCTGGAGTGACCCAGGGAGGGCTTTCTTT.